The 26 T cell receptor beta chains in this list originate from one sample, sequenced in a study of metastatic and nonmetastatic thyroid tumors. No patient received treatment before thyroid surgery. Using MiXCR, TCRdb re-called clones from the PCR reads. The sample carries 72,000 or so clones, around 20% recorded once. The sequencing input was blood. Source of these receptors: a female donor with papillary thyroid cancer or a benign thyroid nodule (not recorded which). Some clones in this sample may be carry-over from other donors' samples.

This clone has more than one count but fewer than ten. CDR3 sequence: CSARASGGQPYTF. CDR3 coding DNA: TGCAGTGCTAGAGCATCCGGGGGACAACCGTACACCTTC. This chain connects TRBV20-1 to TRBJ1-2; a weak D match, TRBD1 (6 bases). Trimming left V 1 base short and J 11 bases short, with 17 bases between. Per germline, CDR1 DFQATT and CDR2 SNEGSKA (reference sequence). The CDR3 covers 13 residues.

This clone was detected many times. The CDR3: CAWSPGTTQETQYF. The CDR3 DNA reads as TGTGCCTGGAGTCCAGGGACTACCCAAGAGACCCAGTACTTC. The chain recombines TRBV30 with TRBJ2-5; 7 bases fit TRBD2. V lost 2 bases, J lost 1 base, and 4 bases stayed unmatched. Per the germline V gene, CDR1 is GTSNPN and CDR2 is SVGIG (reference sequence). The CDR3 has 14 amino acids. The whole variable domain, remainder taken from reference TRBV30 and TRBJ2-5, is SQTIHQWPATLVQPVGSPLSLECTVEGTSNPNLYWYRQAAGRGLQLLFYSVGIGQISSEVPQNLSASRPQDRQFILSSKKLLLSDSGFYLCAWSPGTTQETQYFGPGTRLLVL.

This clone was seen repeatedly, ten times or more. CDR3 in DNA: TGTGCCAGCAGCCAAAGGAGGAACACAGATACGCAGTATTTT. This codes for CASSQRRNTDTQYF. This chain joins TRBV3-1 and TRBJ2-3; D might be TRBD2 (5 bases). Germline-derived CDR1 and CDR2 are LGHDT and YNNKEL (reference sequence). Deletions cut 2 bases from V and 2 bases from J, with 8 bases between. The CDR3 contains 14 residues.

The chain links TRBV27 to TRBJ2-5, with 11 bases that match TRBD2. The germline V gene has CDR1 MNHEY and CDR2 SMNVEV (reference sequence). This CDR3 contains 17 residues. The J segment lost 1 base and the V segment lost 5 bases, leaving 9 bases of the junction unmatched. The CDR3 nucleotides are TGTGCCAGCAGTACCAGACTAGCGGGACACCTCCAAGAGACCCAGTACTTC. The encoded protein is CASSTRLAGHLQETQYF.

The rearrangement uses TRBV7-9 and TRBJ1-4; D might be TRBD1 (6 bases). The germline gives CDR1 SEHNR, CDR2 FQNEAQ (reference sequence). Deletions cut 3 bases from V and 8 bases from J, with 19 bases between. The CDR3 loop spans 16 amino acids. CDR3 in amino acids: CASSFTYRVDGEKLFF. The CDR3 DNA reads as TGTGCCAGCAGCTTCACCTACAGGGTGGATGGGGAAAAACTGTTTTTT.

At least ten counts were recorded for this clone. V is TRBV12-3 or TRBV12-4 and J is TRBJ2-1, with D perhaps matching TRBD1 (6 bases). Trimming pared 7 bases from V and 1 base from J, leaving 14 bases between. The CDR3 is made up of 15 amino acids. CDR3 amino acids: CASTFGRGSYNEQFF. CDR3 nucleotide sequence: TGTGCCAGCACCTTCGGTAGGGGGTCCTACAATGAGCAGTTCTTC.

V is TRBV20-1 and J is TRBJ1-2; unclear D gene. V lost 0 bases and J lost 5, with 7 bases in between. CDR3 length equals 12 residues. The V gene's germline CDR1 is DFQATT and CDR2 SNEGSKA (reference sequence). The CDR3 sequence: CSARDSTYGYTF. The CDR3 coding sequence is TGCAGTGCTAGAGACTCGACGTATGGCTACACCTTC.

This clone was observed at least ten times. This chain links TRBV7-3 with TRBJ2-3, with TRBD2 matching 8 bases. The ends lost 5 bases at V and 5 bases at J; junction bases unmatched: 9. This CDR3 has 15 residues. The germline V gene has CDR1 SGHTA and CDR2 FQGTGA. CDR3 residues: CASSPSGTRVDTQYF. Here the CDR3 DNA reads TGTGCCAGCAGCCCATCCGGGACTAGGGTAGATACGCAGTATTTT.

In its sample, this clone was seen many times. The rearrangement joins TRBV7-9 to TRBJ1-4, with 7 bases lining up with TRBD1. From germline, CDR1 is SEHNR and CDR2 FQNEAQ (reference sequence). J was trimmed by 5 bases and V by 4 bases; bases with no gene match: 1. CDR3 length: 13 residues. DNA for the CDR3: TGTGCCAGCAGCTCAGGGGGAAATGAAAAACTGTTTTTT. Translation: CASSSGGNEKLFF.

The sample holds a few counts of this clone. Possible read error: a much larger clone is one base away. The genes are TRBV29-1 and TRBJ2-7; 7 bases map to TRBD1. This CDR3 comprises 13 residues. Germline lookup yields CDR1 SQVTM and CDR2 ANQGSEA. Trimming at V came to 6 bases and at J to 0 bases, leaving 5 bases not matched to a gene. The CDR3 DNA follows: TGCAGCGTCGGCAGGGGGAACTCCTACGAGCAGTACTTC. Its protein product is CSVGRGNSYEQYF.

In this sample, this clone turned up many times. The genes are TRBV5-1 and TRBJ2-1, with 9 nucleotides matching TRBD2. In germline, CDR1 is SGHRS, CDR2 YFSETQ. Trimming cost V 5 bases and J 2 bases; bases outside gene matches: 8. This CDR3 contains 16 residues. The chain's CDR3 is CASRETSGPTYNEQFF. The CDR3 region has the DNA TGCGCCAGCAGAGAGACTAGCGGACCGACCTACAATGAGCAGTTCTTC.

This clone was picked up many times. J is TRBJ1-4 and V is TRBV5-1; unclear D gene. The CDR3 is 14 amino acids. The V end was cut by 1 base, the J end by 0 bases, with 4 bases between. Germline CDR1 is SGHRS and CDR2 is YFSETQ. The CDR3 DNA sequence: TGCGCCAGCAGCTTGCAGCCAACTAATGAAAAACTGTTTTTT. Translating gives CASSLQPTNEKLFF.

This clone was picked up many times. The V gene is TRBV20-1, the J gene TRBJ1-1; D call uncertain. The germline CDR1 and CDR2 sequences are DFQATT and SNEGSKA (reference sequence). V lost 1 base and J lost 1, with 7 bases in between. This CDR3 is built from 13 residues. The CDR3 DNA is TGCAGTGCTAGAGGAGAATGGAACACTGAAGCTTTCTTT. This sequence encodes CSARGEWNTEAFF.

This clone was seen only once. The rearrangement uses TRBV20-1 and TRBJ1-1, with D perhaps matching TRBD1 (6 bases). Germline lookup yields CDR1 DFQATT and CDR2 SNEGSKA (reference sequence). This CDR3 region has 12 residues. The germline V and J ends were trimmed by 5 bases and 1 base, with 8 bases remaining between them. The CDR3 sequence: CSAAQGNTEAFF. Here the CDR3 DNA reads TGCAGTGCTGCACAGGGGAACACTGAAGCTTTCTTT.

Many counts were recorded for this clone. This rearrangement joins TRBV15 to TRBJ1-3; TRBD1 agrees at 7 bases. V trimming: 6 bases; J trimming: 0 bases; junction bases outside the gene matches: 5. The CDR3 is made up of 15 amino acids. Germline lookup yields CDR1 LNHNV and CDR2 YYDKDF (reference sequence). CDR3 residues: CATSQDRASGNTIYF. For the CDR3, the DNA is TGTGCCACCAGTCAAGACAGGGCCTCTGGAAACACCATATATTTT.

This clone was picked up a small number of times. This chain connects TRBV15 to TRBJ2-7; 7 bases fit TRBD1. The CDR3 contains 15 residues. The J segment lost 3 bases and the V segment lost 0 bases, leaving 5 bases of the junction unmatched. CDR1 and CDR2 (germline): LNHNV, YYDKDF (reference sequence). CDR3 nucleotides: TGTGCCACCAGCAGAGATAGGGGGACAGTCTACGAGCAGTACTTC. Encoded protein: CATSRDRGTVYEQYF.

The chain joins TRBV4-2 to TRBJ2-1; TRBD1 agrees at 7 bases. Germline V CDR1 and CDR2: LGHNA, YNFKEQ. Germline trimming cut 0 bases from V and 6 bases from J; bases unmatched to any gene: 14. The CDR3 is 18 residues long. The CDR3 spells CASSQDMGSYGTVNEQFF. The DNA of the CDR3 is TGTGCCAGCAGCCAAGATATGGGGAGCTATGGGACAGTCAATGAGCAGTTCTTC.

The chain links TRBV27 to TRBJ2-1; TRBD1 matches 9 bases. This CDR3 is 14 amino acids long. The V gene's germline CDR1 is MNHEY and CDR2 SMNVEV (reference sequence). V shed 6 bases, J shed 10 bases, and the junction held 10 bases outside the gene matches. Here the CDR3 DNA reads TGTGCCAGCAGCGAACCGATAGGGACAGGGGAGCAGTTCTTC. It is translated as CASSEPIGTGEQFF.

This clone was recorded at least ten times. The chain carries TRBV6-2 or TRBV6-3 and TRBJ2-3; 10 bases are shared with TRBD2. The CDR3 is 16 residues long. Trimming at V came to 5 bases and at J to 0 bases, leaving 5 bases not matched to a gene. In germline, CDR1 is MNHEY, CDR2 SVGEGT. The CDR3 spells CASSLGLAASTDTQYF. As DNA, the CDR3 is TGTGCCAGCAGTCTCGGACTAGCGGCGAGCACAGATACGCAGTATTTT.

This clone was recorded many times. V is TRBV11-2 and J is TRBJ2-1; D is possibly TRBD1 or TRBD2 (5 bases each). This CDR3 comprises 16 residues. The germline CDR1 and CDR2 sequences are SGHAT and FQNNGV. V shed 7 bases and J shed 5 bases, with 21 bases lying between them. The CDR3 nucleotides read TGTGCCAGCACCCCCGTATGGGGGTTAGATAACAATGAGCAGTTCTTC. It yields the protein CASTPVWGLDNNEQFF.

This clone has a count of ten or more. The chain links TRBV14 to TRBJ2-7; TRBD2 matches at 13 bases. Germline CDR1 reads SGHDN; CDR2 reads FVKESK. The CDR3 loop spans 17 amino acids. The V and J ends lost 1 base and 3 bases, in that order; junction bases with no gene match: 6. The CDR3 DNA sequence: TGTGCCAGCAGCCAAGGCAGGACTAGCGGGAGTGGCTACGAGCAGTACTTC. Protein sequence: CASSQGRTSGSGYEQYF.

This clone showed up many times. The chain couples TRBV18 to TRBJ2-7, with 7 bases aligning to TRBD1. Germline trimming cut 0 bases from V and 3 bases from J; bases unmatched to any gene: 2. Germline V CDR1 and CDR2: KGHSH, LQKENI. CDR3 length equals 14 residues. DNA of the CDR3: TGTGCCAGCTCACCACCGGGACAGATCTACGAGCAGTACTTC. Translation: CASSPPGQIYEQYF.

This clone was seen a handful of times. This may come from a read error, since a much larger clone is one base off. In nucleotides, the CDR3 is TGTGCCAGCAGAGACAGGGGTTCGGGGGATACCCAGTACTTC. Its translation: CASRDRGSGDTQYF. The chain employs TRBV6-2 or TRBV6-3 and TRBJ2-5; 8 nucleotides match TRBD1. Germline CDR1 and CDR2: MNHEY and SVGEGT. J lost 8 bases, V lost 6 bases, and 11 bases had no gene match. The CDR3 sequence is 14 residues long.

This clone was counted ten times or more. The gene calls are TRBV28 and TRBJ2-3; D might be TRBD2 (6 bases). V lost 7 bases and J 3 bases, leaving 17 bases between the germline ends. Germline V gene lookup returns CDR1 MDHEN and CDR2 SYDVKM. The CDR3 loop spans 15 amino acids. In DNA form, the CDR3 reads TGTGCCAGCACCCTAGGGGAGGATAGTACAGATACGCAGTATTTT. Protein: CASTLGEDSTDTQYF.

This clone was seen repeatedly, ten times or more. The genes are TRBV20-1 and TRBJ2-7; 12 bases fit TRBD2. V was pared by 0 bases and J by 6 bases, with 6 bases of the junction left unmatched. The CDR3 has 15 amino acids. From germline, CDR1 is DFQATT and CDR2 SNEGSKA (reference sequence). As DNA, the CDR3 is TGCAGTGCTAGAGATAGGGCTAGCGGGAGGGCCGAGCAGTACTTC. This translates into CSARDRASGRAEQYF.

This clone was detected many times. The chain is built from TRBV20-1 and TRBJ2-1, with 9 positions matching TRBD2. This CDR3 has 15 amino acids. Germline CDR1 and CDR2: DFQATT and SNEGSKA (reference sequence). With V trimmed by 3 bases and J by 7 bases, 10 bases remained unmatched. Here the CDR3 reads CSASSREGLWNEQFF. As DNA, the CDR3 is TGCAGTGCTAGTTCGCGGGAGGGATTGTGGAATGAGCAGTTCTTC.